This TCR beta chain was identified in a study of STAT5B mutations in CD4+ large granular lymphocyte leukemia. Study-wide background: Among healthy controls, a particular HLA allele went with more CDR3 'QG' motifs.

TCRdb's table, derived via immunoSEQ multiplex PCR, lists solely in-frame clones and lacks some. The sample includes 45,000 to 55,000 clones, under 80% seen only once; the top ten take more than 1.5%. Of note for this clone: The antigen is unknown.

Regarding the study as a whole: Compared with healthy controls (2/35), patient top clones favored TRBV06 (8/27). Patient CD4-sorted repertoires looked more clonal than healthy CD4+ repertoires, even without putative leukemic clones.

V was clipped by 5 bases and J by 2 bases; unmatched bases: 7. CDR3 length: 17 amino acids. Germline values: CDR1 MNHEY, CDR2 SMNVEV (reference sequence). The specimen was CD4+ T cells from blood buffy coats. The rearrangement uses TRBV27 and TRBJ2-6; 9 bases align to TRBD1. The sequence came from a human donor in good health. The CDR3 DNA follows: TGTGCCAGCAGTCCTCATGGGGACAGGGCTGGGGCCAACGTCCTGACTTTC. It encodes CASSPHGDRAGANVLTF.